This T cell receptor beta chain stems from a study of T cells after yellow fever vaccination. Study-wide background: Each low-cell-number fraction was prepared by means of SMART-Seq v4 Ultra Low Input. Study-level points and caveats: It was the secondary response that reached its peak faster, day 5 versus 15, but it was weaker.

As TCR cDNA was made by 5'RACE template switching, a universal primer site and UMIs were added. MiXCR, run by TCRdb on the 5' RACE reads, gives a single entry per CDR3 protein. This table has some 300,000 distinct CDR3 sequences, approximately 3.9% appearing once. This clonotype was observed a handful of times. Its antigen is not identified. V lost 6 bases and J lost 6, with 25 bases in between. This CDR3 spans 17 amino acids. The material sequenced was PBMCs, taken on the day of the yellow fever booster vaccination. The TCR was taken from a young man who received the YFV17D yellow fever vaccine. The chain combines TRBV12-3 or TRBV12-4 with TRBJ2-3; D might be TRBD1 or TRBD2, each matching 6 bases. CDR3 in DNA: TGTGCCAGCAGCCTTGGGGCCAGGGGTTCGGGAGCGGATACGCAGTATTTT. Protein sequence: CASSLGARGSGADTQYF.